The clone carrying this T cell receptor (beta chain) was recorded a few times. Its antigen is unidentified. The TCR library protocol was used to attach unique molecular identifiers. These identifiers were attached to individual cDNA molecules. TCRdb reprocessed the 5' RACE reads via MiXCR and lists one record per CDR3 protein. The table has about 77,000 distinct CDR3 sequences, around 8.7% seen once. The trim removed 4 bases at V and 5 bases at J, leaving 5 bases unmatched. The CDR3 length is 15 residues. The germline gives CDR1 MDHEN, CDR2 SYDVKM. This record comes from a study of early T cells in non-severe SARS-CoV-2 infection. Study results and caveats: Comparison of clonotypes with VDJdb favored anti-spike CD8 responses while missing private and CD4 specificities.

The sample taken for sequencing was whole blood. The chain links TRBV28 to TRBJ2-2; 9 bases agree with TRBD1. The sequence derives from an adult who was a healthcare worker with PCR-confirmed SARS-CoV-2 infection or an uninfected control (not recorded which). The CDR3 DNA is TGTGCCAGCAGTTCGGGACAGGGAAGGACCGGGGAGCTGTTTTTT. As protein: CASSSGQGRTGELFF.